Listed here are 7 T cell receptor beta chains from one sample, sequenced in a study of cytomegalovirus exposure and HLA in healthy donors. Researchers ran the PCR with 60 Vbeta and 13 Jbeta primers. The data were produced by immunoSEQ multiplex PCR, yet TCRdb's version contains in-frame clones alone and is incomplete. The sample lists 130,000 or so clones, more than 70% seen once, with 0.94% in the top ten. The sequencing input was PBMCs. Receptors were obtained from a woman aged 60-75 years in good health and CMV-seronegative.

J is TRBJ1-2 and V is TRBV30; the match to TRBD1 covers 8 bases. The germline V gene has CDR1 GTSNPN and CDR2 SVGIG (reference sequence). CDR3 size: 16 residues. V gave up 2 bases and J gave up 1 base; unmatched junction bases: 9. The CDR3 protein is CAWSTGGGLFNYGYTF. In DNA form, the CDR3 reads TGTGCCTGGAGTACAGGGGGGGGTCTTTTTAACTATGGCTACACCTTC.

V is TRBV5-6 and J is TRBJ2-3; perhaps TRBD2 as D (5 bases). Trimming removed 4 bases from V and 2 bases from J, with 14 bases in between. Germline V lookup: CDR1 SGHDT, CDR2 YYEEEE. The CDR3 length is 15 residues. The DNA for the CDR3 is TGTGCCAGCAGCCAAGGAATGGGAGACACAGATACGCAGTATTTT. Protein sequence: CASSQGMGDTDTQYF.

The V call is TRBV6-6, the J call TRBJ2-1; 12 bases fit TRBD2. The CDR3 covers 13 residues. V was clipped by 8 bases and J by 9 bases; unmatched bases: 5. CDR1 and CDR2 (germline): MNHNY, SVGAGI (reference sequence). The CDR3 is CASRLAGEGEQFF. DNA of the CDR3: TGTGCCAGCCGACTAGCGGGAGAGGGTGAGCAGTTCTTC.

This clone was found once. The chain is built from TRBV11-3 and TRBJ2-3; D is unclear. Germline V gene sequence: CDR1 SGHNT, CDR2 YENEEA. CDR3 length equals 14 residues. With 4 bases removed from V and 2 bases from J, the gap between germline ends came to 10 bases. The CDR3 protein is CASSSAELTDTQYF. The CDR3 region has the DNA TGTGCCAGCAGCTCGGCGGAACTCACAGATACGCAGTATTTT. Full variable domain (rest looked up from reference TRBV11-3 and TRBJ2-3): EAGVVQSPRYKIIEKKQPVAFWCNPISGHNTLYWYLQNLGQGPELLIRYENEEAVDDSQLPKDRFSAERLKGVDSTLKIQPAELGDSAVYLCASSSAELTDTQYFGPGTRLTVL.

In this sample, this clone turned up a few times. J is TRBJ2-1 and V is TRBV28; TRBD2 agrees at 13 bases. Germline V gene lookup returns CDR1 MDHEN and CDR2 SYDVKM. Unmatched junction bases numbered 6, after V lost 7 bases and J lost 9 bases. The CDR3 covers 14 residues. The DNA for the CDR3 is TGTGCCAGCATCCGGACTAGCGGGAGCGGTGAGCAGTTCTTC. This encodes CASIRTSGSGEQFF. Full variable domain (rest looked up from reference TRBV28 and TRBJ2-1): DVKVTQSSRYLVKRTGEKVFLECVQDMDHENMFWYRQDPGLGLRLIYFSYDVKMKEKGDIPEGYSVSREKKERFSLILESASTNQTSMYLCASIRTSGSGEQFFGPGTRLTVL.

The CDR3 loop reads CASSPRIRTTSSYEQYF. CDR3 bases: TGTGCCAGCAGCCCCAGAATTCGCACCACTAGCTCCTACGAGCAGTACTTC. The chain couples TRBV7-2 to TRBJ2-7, with D perhaps TRBD2 (5 bases). Looked up from germline, CDR1 is SGHTA and CDR2 is FQGNSA. V was cut by 5 bases and J by 0 bases, with 20 bases left in between. This CDR3 contains 17 residues.

V is TRBV9 and J is TRBJ2-5; tentatively, D is TRBD2 (6 bases). V dropped 3 bases and J dropped 1 base, with 13 bases sitting between them. This CDR3 has 15 residues. Per germline, CDR1 SGDLS and CDR2 YYNGEE. The CDR3 region is CASSGVSGSQETQYF. The CDR3 DNA reads TGTGCCAGCAGCGGCGTAAGCGGGTCCCAAGAGACCCAGTACTTC.